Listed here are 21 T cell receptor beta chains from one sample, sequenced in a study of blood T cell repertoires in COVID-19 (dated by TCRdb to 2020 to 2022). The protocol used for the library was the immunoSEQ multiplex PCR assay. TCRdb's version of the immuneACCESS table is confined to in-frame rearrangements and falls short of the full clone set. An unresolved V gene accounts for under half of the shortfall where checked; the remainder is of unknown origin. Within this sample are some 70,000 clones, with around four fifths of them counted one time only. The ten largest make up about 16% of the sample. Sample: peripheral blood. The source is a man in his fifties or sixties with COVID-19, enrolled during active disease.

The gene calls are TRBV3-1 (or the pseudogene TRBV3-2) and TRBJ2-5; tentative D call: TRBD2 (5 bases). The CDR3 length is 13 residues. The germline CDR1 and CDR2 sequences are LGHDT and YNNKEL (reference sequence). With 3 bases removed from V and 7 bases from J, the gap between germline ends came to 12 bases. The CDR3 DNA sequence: TGTGCCAGCAGCCATTCCGGTCGGGGGACCCAGTACTTC. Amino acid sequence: CASSHSGRGTQYF.

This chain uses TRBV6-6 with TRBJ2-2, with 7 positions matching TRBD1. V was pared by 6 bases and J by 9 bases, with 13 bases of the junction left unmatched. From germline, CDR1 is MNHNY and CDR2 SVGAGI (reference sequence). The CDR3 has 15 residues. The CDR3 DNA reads TGTGCCAGCAGAACAGGGGCAGGGTCGGGCTGGGAGCTGTTTTTT. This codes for CASRTGAGSGWELFF.

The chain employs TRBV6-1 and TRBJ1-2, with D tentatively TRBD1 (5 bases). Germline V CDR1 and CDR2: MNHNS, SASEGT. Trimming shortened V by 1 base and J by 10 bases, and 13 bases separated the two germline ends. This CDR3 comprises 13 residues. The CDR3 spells CASSEGGYRDYTF. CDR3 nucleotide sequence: TGTGCCAGCAGTGAAGGGGGCTATCGCGACTACACCTTC.

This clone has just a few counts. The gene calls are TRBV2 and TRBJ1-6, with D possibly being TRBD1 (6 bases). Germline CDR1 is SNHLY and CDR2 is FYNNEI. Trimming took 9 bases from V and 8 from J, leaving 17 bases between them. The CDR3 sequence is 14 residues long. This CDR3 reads CARQTINRDSPLHF. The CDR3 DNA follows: TGTGCCAGGCAAACGATTAACAGGGATTCACCCCTCCACTTT.

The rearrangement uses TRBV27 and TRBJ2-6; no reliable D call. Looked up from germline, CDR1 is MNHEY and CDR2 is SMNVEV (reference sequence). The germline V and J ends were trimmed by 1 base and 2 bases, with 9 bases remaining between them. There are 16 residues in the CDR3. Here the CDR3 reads CASSLLAETGANVLTF. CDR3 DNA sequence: TGTGCCAGCAGTTTATTGGCAGAAACTGGGGCCAACGTCCTGACTTTC.

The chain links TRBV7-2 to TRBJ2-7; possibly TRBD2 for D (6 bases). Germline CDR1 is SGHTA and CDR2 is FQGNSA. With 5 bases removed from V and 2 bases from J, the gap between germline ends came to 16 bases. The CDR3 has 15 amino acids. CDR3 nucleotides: TGTGCCAGCAGCACCCGAGGAGGGGCACCCTACGAGCAGTACTTC. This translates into CASSTRGGAPYEQYF.

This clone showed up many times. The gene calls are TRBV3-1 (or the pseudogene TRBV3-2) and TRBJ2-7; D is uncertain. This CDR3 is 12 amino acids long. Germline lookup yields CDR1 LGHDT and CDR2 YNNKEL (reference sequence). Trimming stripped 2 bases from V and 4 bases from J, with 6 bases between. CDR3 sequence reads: CASSQTDYEQYF. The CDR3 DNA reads TGTGCCAGCAGCCAAACAGATTACGAGCAGTACTTC.

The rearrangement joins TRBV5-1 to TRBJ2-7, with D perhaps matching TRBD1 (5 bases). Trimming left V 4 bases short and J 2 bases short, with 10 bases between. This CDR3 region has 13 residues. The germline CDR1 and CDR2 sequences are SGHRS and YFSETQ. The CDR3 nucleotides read TGCGCCAGCAGCACCGACAGAGCCTACGAGCAGTACTTC. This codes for CASSTDRAYEQYF.

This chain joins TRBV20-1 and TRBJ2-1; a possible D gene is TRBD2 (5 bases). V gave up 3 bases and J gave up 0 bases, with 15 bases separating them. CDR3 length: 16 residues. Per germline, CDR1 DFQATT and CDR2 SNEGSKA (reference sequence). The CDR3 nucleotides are TGCAGTGCTAGTAGCTGGCGGAGGAGCTCCTACAATGAGCAGTTCTTC. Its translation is CSASSWRRSSYNEQFF.

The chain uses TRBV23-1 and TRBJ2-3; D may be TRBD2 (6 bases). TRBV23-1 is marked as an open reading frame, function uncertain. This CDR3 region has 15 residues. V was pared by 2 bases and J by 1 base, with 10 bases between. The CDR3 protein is CASSQTGGGTDTQYF. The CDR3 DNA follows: TGCGCCAGCAGTCAAACCGGGGGAGGCACAGATACGCAGTATTTT.

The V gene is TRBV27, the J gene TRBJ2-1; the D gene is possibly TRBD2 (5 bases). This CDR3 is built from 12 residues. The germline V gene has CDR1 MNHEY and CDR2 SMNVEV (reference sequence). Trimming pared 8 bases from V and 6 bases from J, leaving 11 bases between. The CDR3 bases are TGTGCCAGCGGACTGTTTGGCAATGAGCAGTTCTTC. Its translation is CASGLFGNEQFF.

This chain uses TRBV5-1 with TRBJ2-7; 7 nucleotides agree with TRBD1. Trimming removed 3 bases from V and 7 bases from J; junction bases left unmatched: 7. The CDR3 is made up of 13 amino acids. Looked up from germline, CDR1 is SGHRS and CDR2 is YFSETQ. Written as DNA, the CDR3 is TGCGCCAGCAGCTACGACAGGGAAGGAGAGCAGTACTTC. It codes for CASSYDREGEQYF. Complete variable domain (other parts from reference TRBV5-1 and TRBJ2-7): KAGVTQTPRYLIKTRGQQVTLSCSPISGHRSVSWYQQTPGQGLQFLFEYFSETQRNKGNFPGRFSGRQFSNSRSEMNVSTLELGDSALYLCASSYDREGEQYFGPGTRLTVT.

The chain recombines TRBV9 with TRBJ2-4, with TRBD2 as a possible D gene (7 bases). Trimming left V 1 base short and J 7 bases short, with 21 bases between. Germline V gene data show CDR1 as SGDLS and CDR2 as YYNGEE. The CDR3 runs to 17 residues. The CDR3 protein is CASSVSSSGGRANIQYF. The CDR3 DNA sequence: TGTGCCAGCAGCGTAAGTTCATCGGGGGGCCGTGCGAACATTCAGTACTTC.

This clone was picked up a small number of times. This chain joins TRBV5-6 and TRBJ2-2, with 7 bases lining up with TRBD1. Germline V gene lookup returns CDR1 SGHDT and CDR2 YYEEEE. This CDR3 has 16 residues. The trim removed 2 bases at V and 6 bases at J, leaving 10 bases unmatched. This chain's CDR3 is CASSFLPGQSPGELFF. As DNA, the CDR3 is TGTGCCAGCAGCTTTCTACCGGGACAGTCGCCCGGGGAGCTGTTTTTT. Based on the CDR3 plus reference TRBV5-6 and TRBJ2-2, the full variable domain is DAGVTQSPTHLIKTRGQQVTLRCSPKSGHDTVSWYQQALGQGPQFIFQYYEEEERQRGNFPDRFSGHQFPNYSSELNVNALLLGDSALYLCASSFLPGQSPGELFFGEGSRLTVL.

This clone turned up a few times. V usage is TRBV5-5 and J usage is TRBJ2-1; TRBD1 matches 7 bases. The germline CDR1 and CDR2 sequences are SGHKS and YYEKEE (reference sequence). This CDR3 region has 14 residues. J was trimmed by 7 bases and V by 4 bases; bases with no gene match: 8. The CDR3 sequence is CASSHHRGRNEQFF. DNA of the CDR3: TGTGCCAGCAGCCACCACAGGGGCCGGAATGAGCAGTTCTTC.

The CDR3 DNA is TGTGCCAGCAGCTTAGCTCAGAATCAGCCCCAGCATTTT. Amino acid sequence: CASSLAQNQPQHF. J is TRBJ1-5 and V is TRBV7-7; D unclear. CDR1 SSHAT and CDR2 FNYEAQ come from the germline V gene (reference sequence). V was shortened by 0 bases and J by 4 bases, with 4 bases between the two germline ends. The CDR3 length is 13 residues.

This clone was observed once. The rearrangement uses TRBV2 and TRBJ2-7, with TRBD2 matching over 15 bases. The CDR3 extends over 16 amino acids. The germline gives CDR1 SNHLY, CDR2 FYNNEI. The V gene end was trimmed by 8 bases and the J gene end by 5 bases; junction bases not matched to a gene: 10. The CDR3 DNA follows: TGTGCCAGCGGACTAGCGGGGGGGCGTTCTAGGGACGAGCAGTACTTC. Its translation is CASGLAGGRSRDEQYF.

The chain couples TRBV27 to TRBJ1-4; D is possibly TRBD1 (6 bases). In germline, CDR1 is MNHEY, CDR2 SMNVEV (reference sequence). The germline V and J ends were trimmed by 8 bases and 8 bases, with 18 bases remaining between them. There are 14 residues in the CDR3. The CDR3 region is CASARGGAEEKLFF. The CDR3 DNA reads TGTGCCAGCGCCCGAGGGGGTGCGGAGGAAAAACTGTTTTTT.

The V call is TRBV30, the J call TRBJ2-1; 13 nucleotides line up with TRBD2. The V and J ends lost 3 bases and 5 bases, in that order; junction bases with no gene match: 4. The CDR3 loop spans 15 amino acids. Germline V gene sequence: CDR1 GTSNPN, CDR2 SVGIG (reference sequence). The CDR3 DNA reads TGTGCCTGGAGCTCGGGACTAGCGGGACACAATGAGCAGTTCTTC. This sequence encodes CAWSSGLAGHNEQFF.

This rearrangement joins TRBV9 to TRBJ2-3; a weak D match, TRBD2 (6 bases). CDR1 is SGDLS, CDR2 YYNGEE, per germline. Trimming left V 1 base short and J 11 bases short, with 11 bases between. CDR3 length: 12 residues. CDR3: CASSVMGGGQYF. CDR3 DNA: TGTGCCAGCAGCGTAATGGGGGGAGGGCAGTATTTT. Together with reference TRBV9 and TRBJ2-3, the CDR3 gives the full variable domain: DSGVTQTPKHLITATGQRVTLRCSPRSGDLSVYWYQQSLDQGLQFLIQYYNGEERAKGNILERFSAQQFPDLHSELNLSSLELGDSALYFCASSVMGGGQYFGPGTRLTVL.

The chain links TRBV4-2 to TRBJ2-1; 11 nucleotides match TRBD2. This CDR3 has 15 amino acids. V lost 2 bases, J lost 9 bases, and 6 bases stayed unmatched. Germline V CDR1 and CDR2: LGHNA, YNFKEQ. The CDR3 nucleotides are TGTGCCAGCAGCCAAAAATCACTAGCGGGAGTTGAGCAGTTCTTC. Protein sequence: CASSQKSLAGVEQFF.